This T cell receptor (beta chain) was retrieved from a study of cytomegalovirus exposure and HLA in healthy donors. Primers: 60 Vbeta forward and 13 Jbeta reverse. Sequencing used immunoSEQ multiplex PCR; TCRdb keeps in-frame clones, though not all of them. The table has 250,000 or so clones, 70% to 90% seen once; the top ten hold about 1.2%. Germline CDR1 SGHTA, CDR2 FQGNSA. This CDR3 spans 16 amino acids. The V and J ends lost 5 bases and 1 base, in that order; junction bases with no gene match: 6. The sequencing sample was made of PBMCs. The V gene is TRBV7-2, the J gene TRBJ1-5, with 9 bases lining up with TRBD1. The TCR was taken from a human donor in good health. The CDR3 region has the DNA TGTGCCAGCAGCCCGCGACAGGGGGGAAGCAATCAGCCCCAGCATTTT. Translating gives CASSPRQGGSNQPQHF.